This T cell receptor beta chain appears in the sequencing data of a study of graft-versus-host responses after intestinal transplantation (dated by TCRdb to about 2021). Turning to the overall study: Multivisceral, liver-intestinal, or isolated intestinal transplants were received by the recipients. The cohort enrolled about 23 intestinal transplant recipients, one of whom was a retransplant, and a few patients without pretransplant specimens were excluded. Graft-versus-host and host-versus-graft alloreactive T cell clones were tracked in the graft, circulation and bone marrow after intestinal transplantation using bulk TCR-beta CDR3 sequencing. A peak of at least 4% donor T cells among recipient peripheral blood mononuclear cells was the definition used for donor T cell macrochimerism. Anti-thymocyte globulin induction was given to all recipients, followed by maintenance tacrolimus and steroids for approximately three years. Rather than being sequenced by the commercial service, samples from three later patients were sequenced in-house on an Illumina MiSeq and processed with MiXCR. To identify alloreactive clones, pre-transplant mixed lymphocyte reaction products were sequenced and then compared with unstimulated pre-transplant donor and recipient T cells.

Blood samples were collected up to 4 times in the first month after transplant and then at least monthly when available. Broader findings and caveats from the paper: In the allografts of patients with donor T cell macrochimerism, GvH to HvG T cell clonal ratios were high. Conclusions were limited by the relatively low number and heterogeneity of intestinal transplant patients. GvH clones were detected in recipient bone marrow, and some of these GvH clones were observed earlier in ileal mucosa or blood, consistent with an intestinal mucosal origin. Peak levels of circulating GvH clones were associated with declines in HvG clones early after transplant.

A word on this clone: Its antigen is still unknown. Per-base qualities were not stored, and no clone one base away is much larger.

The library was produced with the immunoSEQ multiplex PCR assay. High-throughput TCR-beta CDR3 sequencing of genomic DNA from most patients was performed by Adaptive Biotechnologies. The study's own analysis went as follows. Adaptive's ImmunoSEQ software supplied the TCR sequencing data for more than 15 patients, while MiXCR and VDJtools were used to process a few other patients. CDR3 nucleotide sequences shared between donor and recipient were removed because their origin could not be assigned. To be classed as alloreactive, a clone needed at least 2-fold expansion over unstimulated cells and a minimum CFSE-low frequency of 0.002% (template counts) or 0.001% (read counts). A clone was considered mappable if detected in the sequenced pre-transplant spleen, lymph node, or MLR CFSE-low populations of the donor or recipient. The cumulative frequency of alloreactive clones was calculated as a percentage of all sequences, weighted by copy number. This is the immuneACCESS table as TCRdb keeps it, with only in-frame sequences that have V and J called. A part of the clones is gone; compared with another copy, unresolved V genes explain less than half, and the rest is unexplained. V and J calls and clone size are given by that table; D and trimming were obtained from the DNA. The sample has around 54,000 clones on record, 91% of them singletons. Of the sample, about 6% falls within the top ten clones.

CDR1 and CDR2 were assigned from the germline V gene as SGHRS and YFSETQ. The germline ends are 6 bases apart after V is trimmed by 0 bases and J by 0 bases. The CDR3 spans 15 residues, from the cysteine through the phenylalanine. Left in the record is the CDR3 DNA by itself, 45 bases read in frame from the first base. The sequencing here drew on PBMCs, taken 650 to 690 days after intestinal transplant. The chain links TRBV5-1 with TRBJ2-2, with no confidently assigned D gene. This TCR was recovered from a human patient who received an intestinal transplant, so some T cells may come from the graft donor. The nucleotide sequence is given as TGCGCCAGCAGCTTGGTTGCTACGAACACCGGGGAGCTGTTTTTT. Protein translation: CASSLVATNTGELFF.